Below are 2 T cell receptor beta chains sequenced from a single sample in a study of T-cell memory formation after mild COVID-19. TCRdb re-analysed the 5' RACE reads in MiXCR, keeping a single row per CDR3 protein. The table records 450,000 to 650,000 distinct CDR3 sequences, about 20% of them present only once. The material sequenced was PBMCs or a T cell subset sorted from them (not recorded which). Source of these receptors: an adult woman who had mild COVID-19 (a few samples of this study predate the infection). Cell type and time point are not known.

This clonotype has more than one count but fewer than ten. The chain has TRBV7-2 and TRBJ2-1; TRBD2 matches 8 bases. CDR1 is SGHTA and CDR2 is FQGNSA in the germline V gene. V lost 9 bases to trimming and J lost 6 bases; unmatched junction nucleotides: 7. This CDR3 is built from 13 residues. Here the CDR3 reads CARGSSGGNEQFF. The CDR3, as DNA: TGTGCCAGGGGATCCAGCGGGGGCAATGAGCAGTTCTTC. The whole variable domain, remainder taken from reference TRBV7-2 and TRBJ2-1, is GAGVSQSPSNKVTEKGKDVELRCDPISGHTALYWYRQSLGQGLEFLIYFQGNSAPDKSGLPSDRFSAERTGGSVSTLTIQRTQQEDSAVYLCARGSSGGNEQFFGPGTRLTVL.

This clonotype was seen more than once but under ten times. The J gene is TRBJ2-1, the V gene TRBV5-8; D tentatively fits TRBD1 or TRBD2 (5 bases each). This CDR3 has 15 residues. Germline CDR1 SGHTS, CDR2 YDEGEE. Trimming took 4 bases from V and 5 from J, leaving 16 bases between them. The CDR3 bases are TGTGCCAGCAGCCTCGGGACCCTCGTAGACAATGAGCAGTTCTTC. As protein: CASSLGTLVDNEQFF.